This T cell receptor beta chain was retrieved from a study of regulatory T cells in long-lasting Graves disease. This clonotype was recorded a few times. Lacking the conserved final phenylalanine or tryptophan, this CDR3 likely reflects a read error. Arm-PCR of CDR3 regions with iRepertoire HTBI primers generated TCR beta libraries. A single record per CDR3 protein comes from TCRdb applying MiXCR to the multiplex PCR reads. This table has 300,000 to 500,000 distinct CDR3 sequences, less than 25% appearing once. The time point: persistent/refractory GD, antithyroid drugs over 5 years with positive TRAb. Extracted PBMC RNA gave rise to the TCR library. American Thyroid Association guidelines were used to diagnose Graves' disease. The CDR3 is made up of 13 amino acids. Germline V gene lookup returns CDR1 MDHEN and CDR2 SYDVKM. Trimming cost V 7 bases and J 7 bases; bases outside gene matches: 9.

The TCR comes from a female donor with Graves disease. The sequencing here drew on peripheral blood mononuclear cells (PBMCs), taken when the disease was refractory, from a patient treated with antithyroid drugs. The chain has TRBV28 and TRBJ2-7; 8 bases fit TRBD2. The CDR3 sequence: CASNSGRLEEQYS. The CDR3 DNA follows: TGTGCCAGCAACAGCGGGAGACTAGAAGAGCAGTACTCC.